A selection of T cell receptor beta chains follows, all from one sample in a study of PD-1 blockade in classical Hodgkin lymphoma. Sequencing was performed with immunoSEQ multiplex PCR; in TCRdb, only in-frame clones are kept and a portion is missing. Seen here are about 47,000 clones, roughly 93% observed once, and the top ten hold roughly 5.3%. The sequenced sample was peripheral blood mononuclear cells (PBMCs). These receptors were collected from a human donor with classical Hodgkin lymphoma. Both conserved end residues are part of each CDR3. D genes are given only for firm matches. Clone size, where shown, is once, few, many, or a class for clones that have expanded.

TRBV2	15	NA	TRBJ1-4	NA	CASSAKGGVNEKLFF	TGTGCCAGCAGTGCCAAGGGGGGGGTTAATGAAAAACTGTTTTTT
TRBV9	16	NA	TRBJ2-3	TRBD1	CASSVDRRGRADTQYF	TGTGCCAGCAGCGTAGACCGCAGGGGGCGCGCCGATACGCAGTATTTT
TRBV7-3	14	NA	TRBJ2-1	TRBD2	CASSLRGGTNEQFF	TGTGCCAGCAGCTTACGCGGGGGTACGAATGAGCAGTTCTTC
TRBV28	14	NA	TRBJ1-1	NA	CASSLELSITEAFF	TGTGCCAGCTCGTTGGAATTGAGTATCACTGAAGCTTTCTTT
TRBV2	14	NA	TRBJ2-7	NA	CASSEQGGGYEQYF	TGTGCCAGCAGTGAACAAGGGGGTGGCTACGAGCAGTACTTC
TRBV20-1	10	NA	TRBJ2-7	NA	CSARIDEQYF	TGCAGTGCTAGAATAGACGAGCAGTACTTC
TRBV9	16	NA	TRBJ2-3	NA	CASSPLGGAGTDTQYF	TGTGCCAGCAGCCCCCTCGGGGGAGCTGGGACAGATACGCAGTATTTT
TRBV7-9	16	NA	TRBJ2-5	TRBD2	CASSPQTSVNQETQYF	TGTGCCAGCAGCCCCCAGACTAGCGTCAATCAAGAGACCCAGTACTTC
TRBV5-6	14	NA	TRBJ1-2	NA	CASSLLPGTYGYTF	TGTGCCAGCAGCTTGCTGCCAGGAACCTATGGCTACACCTTC
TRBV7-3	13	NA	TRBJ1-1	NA	CASSPGGWAEAFF	TGTGCCAGCAGCCCCGGAGGGTGGGCTGAAGCTTTCTTT
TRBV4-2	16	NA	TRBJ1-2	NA	CASSQDDTGWSYGYTF	TGTGCCAGCAGCCAAGACGACACAGGGTGGTCCTATGGCTACACCTTC
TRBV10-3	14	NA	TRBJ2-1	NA	CAAKGRDTYNEQFF	TGTGCGGCTAAGGGACGGGACACCTACAATGAGCAGTTCTTC
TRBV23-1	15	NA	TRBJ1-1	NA	CASRSMTRPGTEAFF	TGCGCCAGCAGGTCGATGACCCGGCCGGGTACTGAAGCTTTCTTT
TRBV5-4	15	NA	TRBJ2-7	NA	CASSQNIERSYEQYF	TGTGCCAGCAGCCAAAACATTGAGAGATCCTACGAGCAGTACTTC
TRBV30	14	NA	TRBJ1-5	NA	CAWSIVSGGQPQHF	TGTGCCTGGAGTATAGTATCAGGCGGTCAGCCCCAGCATTTT
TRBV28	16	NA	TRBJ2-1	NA	CASSSPGSNGYNEQFF	TGTGCCAGCAGTTCACCGGGCAGTAATGGCTACAATGAGCAGTTCTTC
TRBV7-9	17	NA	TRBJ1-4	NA	CASSLAHGYATNEKLFF	TGTGCCAGCAGCTTAGCCCACGGCTATGCAACTAATGAAAAACTGTTTTTT
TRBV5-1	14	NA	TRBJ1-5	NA	CASSPAGSNQPQHF	TGCGCCAGCAGCCCGGCAGGGAGCAATCAGCCCCAGCATTTT
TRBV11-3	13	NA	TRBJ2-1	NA	CASSLGPHNEQFF	TGTGCCAGCAGCTTGGGTCCCCACAATGAGCAGTTCTTC
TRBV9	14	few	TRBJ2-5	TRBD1	CASSRGTVQETQYF	TGTGCCAGCTCAAGAGGGACAGTACAAGAGACCCAGTACTTC
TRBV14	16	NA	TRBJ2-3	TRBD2	CASSPSRTSSLGTQYF	TGTGCCAGCAGCCCTTCTAGGACTAGCAGTTTGGGTACGCAGTATTTT
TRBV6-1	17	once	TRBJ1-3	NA	CASSEAKGISWGNTIYF	TGTGCCAGCAGTGAAGCGAAGGGGATCTCTTGGGGAAACACCATATATTTT
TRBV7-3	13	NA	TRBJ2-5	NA	CASSPPNGETQYF	TGTGCCAGCAGCCCCCCCAACGGAGAGACCCAGTACTTC
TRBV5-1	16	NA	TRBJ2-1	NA	CASSLRAAPIYNEQFF	TGCGCCAGCAGCTTAAGGGCCGCGCCCATTTACAATGAGCAGTTCTTC
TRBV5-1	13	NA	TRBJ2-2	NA	CASSSRSTGELFF	TGCGCCAGCAGCTCCAGAAGCACCGGGGAGCTGTTTTTT
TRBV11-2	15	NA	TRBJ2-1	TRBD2	CASSLVSGRYNEQFF	TGTGCCAGCAGCTTAGTTAGCGGGCGTTACAATGAGCAGTTCTTC
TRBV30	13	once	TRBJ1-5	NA	CAWTGTCHQPQHF	TGTGCCTGGACTGGGACCTGTCATCAGCCCCAGCATTTT
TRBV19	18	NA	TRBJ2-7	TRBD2	CASSPGLAGGPNIYEQYF	TGTGCCAGTAGTCCGGGACTAGCGGGAGGGCCGAATATATACGAGCAGTACTTC
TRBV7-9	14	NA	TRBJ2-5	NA	CASSFSGGGETQYF	TGTGCCAGCAGCTTTAGCGGAGGCGGGGAGACCCAGTACTTC
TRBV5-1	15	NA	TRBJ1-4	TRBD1	CASSTWTGGGEKLFF	TGCGCCAGCAGCACATGGACAGGGGGCGGGGAAAAACTGTTTTTT
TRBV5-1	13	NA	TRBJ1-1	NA	CASTNLMNTEAFF	TGCGCCAGTACCAATCTTATGAACACTGAAGCTTTCTTT
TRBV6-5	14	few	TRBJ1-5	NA	CASSAPARGQPQHF	TGTGCCAGCAGTGCCCCCGCGAGAGGACAGCCCCAGCATTTT
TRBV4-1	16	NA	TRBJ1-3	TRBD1	CASSPTQGAAGNTIYF	TGCGCCAGCAGCCCCACACAGGGGGCGGCTGGAAACACCATATATTTT
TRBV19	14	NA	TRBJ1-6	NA	CASSIGTDNSPLHF	TGTGCCAGTAGTATCGGGACGGATAATTCACCCCTCCACTTT
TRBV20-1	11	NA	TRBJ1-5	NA	CSARASGPQHF	TGCAGTGCTAGAGCCAGCGGGCCCCAGCATTTT
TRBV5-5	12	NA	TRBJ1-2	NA	CASSLTGLGYTF	TGTGCCAGCAGCTTGACAGGCTTGGGCTACACCTTC
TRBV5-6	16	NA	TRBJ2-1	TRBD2	CASSGGRLAGVNEQFF	TGTGCCAGCAGCGGGGGTAGGCTAGCGGGAGTAAATGAGCAGTTCTTC
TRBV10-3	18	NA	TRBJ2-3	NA	CAISEGALRTVSTDTQYF	TGTGCCATCAGTGAGGGCGCCCTCAGGACAGTTAGCACAGATACGCAGTATTTT
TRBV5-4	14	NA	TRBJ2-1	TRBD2	CASSKPGTTGEQFF	TGTGCCAGCAGTAAGCCCGGGACTACCGGGGAGCAGTTCTTC
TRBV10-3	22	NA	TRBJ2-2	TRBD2	CAISEGGASGRALPDNTGELFF	TGTGCCATCAGTGAAGGCGGGGCTAGCGGGAGGGCCTTACCTGATAACACCGGGGAGCTGTTTTTT
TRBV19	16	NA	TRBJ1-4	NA	CASSPSSQTTNEKLLF	TGTGCCAGTAGTCCTTCCTCACAGACAACTAATGAAAAACTGCTTTTT
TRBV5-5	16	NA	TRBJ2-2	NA	CASSALVTTNTGELFF	TGTGCCAGCAGCGCGCTGGTTACCACGAACACCGGGGAGCTGTTTTTT
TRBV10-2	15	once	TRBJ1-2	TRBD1	CASSAGQLYSYGYTF	TGCGCCAGCAGTGCGGGACAGCTGTACTCCTATGGCTACACCTTC
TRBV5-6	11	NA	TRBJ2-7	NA	CASSLGTEQYF	TGTGCCAGCAGCTTAGGGACCGAGCAGTACTTC
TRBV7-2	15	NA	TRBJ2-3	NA	CASSLVGERTDTQYF	TGTGCCAGCAGCTTAGTGGGGGAGAGGACAGATACGCAGTATTTT